This TCR beta chain was retrieved from a study of immunodeficiency (dated by TCRdb to between 2017 and 2020). Background for the entire study: Repertoire analysis was performed to search for VDJ recombination defects and oligoclonality. Results and caveats for the whole study, not just this receptor: Severe oligoclonality, as judged by top-100 and total clonotype frequencies, was observed in patient CD8+ T cells but not in patient CD4+ T cells. V-J pairing and productive entropy in CD4+ T cells appeared similar in patients and controls. Entropy comparisons showed n=3 (open circles) for patients versus healthy controls; a thymic development effect was only suggested as possible.

After extraction using the QIAamp DNA Blood Mini Kit, genomic DNA was sent off for immunoSEQ repertoire analysis. CDR3 regions were amplified by multiplex PCR from a standard quantity of genomic DNA template. The PCR products underwent sequencing on an Illumina platform. The original pipeline was this. Alignment of sequences to a reference was performed, and V, D and J gene definitions were taken from IMGT. A nearest-neighbor clustering algorithm merged closely related sequences to remove PCR and sequencing errors. V, D and J usage was analyzed in productive unique and total sequences using ImmunoSEQ Analyzer tools and R version 3.6.1. Entries here come from immuneACCESS through TCRdb and include only in-frame sequences with V and J called. Some clones fail to appear in such tables; in the studies checked, an unresolved V gene covers under half of the shortfall, and the cause of the remainder is unknown. D and trimming were read from the DNA, whereas the V and J calls and clone size are those reported in that table. The sample table lists 3,000 to 4,000 clones, around nine tenths of them with a count of one. About 4.5% of the sample goes to the ten largest clones.

With regard to this clone: This receptor's antigen is unknown. No base qualities exist here, and no much larger clone lies one base off it.

CD3+CD4+ T cells were sorted from fresh PBMCs before TCR sequencing. Sequenced: CD4+ T cells from blood. This TCR derives from a human donor in good health.

Read as DNA, the sequence is TGTGCCAGCAGCGCAGGACTTTGGGACTACGAGCAGTACTTC. The translation is CASSAGLWDYEQYF. The chain employs TRBV9 and TRBJ2-7; 5 matching bases give a weak D call of TRBD2. CDR1 is given as SGDLS and CDR2 as YYNGEE, both from the germline V gene. A distance of 13 bases separates the germline ends of V and J, which lose 3 bases and 3 bases respectively. Spanning cysteine to phenylalanine, the CDR3 consists of 14 amino acids. The CDR3 DNA has 42 bases and is translated from base 1.